This T cell receptor (beta chain) was identified in a study of early T cells in non-severe SARS-CoV-2 infection. Study-level information: From unsorted whole blood, bulk RNA was sequenced, and the chains remained unpaired. Study-level findings and limits: Anti-spike CD8 specificities were favored by VDJdb matching, whose results missed private and CD4 specificities.

The library protocol tagged individual cDNA molecules with unique molecular identifiers. TCRdb itself ran the 5' RACE reads through MiXCR, one entry per CDR3 protein. This sample yields 84,000 or so distinct CDR3 sequences, of which 11% to 15% are seen a single time; roughly 11% belongs to the top ten. The length of the CDR3 is 13 residues. CDR1 is WSHSY and CDR2 is SAAADI in the germline V gene. V lost 5 bases to trimming and J lost 0 bases, with 8 bases between them. This clonotype appeared a few times. The antigen remains unidentified. The specimen was whole blood. The sequence was collected from an adult who was a healthcare worker with PCR-confirmed SARS-CoV-2 infection or an uninfected control (not recorded which). J is TRBJ2-7 and V is TRBV10-2; D may be TRBD2 (5 bases). The DNA of the CDR3 is TGCGCCAGCAGTTCCGGGATCTCCTACGAGCAGTACTTC. As protein: CASSSGISYEQYF.